This TCR beta chain was profiled in a study of shared clonotypes between healthy human individuals (dated by TCRdb to about 2020). Describing the broader study: Two women and a few men aged 18 to 49 years were included in the cohort. For each donor, CD4 naive and CD4 memory were each given three plates, CD8 naive was given two plates, and CD8 memory was given one plate. Blood TCR repertoires of five healthy adults were deeply sequenced to estimate repertoire size and the extent of clonotype sharing between individuals. Different laboratories and diverse techniques were used to prepare libraries and sequence TCR repertoires, to increase sequencing depth and limit assay-specific biases. Per donor, leukapheresis produced somewhere between about 0.85 and 10 billion PBMCs.

From the cysteine through the phenylalanine, the CDR3 covers 15 amino acids. The only DNA kept is the CDR3, 45 bases in frame from the first base. The germline V gene (reference sequence) supplies CDR1 MNHEY and CDR2 SMNVEV. At the junction V is shortened by 6 bases and J by 0 bases; bases outside the gene matches: 7. Broad study findings and their caveats: Sharing across four donors was observed for roughly 5.4% of naive CD4, over 3% of naive CD8, over 2% of memory CD4, and approximately 0.41% of memory CD8 clonotypes. Naive subsets generally had larger estimated clonotype richness than memory subsets. Incomplete sequencing was indicated by rarefaction of sorted-subset datasets, despite the large sequencing depth. Compared with non-shared clonotypes, the clonotypes found in all four sorted-subset donors had higher generation probabilities. Because the study included a small number of donors, the genetic and exposure-history diversity represented was limited. Sampling was restricted to blood, and TCR repertoires in tissue are likely to differ from TCR repertoires in blood. Pairwise subsampling led to the expectation that sequencing depth would affect the degree of clonotype sharing among donors.

TCR CDR3 regions were amplified from genomic DNA by multiplex PCR using the deep immunoSEQ assay. Extracted genomic DNA from each cell subset was distributed evenly across all wells of several immunoSEQ 96-well plates, and each plate was treated as a replicate. For sorted subsets, each replicate PCR was loaded with roughly 190 ng genomic DNA, equivalent to 32,000 or so T cell genomes. The purified libraries were quantified using a Qubit 3.0 fluorometer, sized with a Bioanalyzer 2100, and then quantified again using the KAPA Library Quantification kit. Each immunoSEQ 96-well plate was sequenced on its own single-read 150-cycle Illumina NextSeq 550 flow cell. In the original analysis: Because the immunoSEQ output held only junctional sequences and lacked quality scores, the filtering could not match the filtering applied to full-length reads. To assign V/J genes and CDR3, sequences were annotated against IMGT germline references using PyIR, a Python wrapper for IgBLAST v1.9. Reads were removed for weak V/J assignments (E-value above 1e-6), missing CDR3, stop codons, out-of-frame junctions, or ambiguous translated residues. V3J clonotypes were defined as sequences sharing an identical inferred V gene, J gene, and CDR3 amino acid sequence. Percentage overlap between repertoires was computed as shared unique clonotypes divided by the size of the smaller repertoire. Repertoire richness was assessed with RTK rarefaction, the Chao1 estimator, and Recon v2.1 estimates of unobserved clonotypes. OLGA was used to compute generation probabilities for all TCRbeta clonotypes that the gDNA method yielded from a few donors. In TCRdb, the immuneACCESS table is reduced to in-frame sequences with V and J assigned. These tables do not hold every clone; where another copy was compared, an unresolved V gene accounts for under half, and the others remain unexplained. V and J calls and clone size are copied from that table; D and trimming were computed from the DNA. The sample yields more than 2,000,000 clones; approximately 95% were counted once. In total, the top ten clones hold under 0.45% of the sample.

Note on this clone: The antigen it binds to is not known. Nothing much larger sits one base from this clone, and base qualities are not available.

Healthy HIV-negative adults with no recently reported acute infections or vaccinations were included as donors. Every donor was a Caucasian adult living in Nashville, Tennessee, USA. Magnetic negative selection was used to enrich CD4+ T cells, after which naive cells were positively selected on CD45RA and the negative fraction became the memory subset. After blood collection by leukapheresis, PBMCs were isolated using Ficoll-Histopaque density gradient centrifugation and then cryopreserved in the vapor phase of liquid nitrogen. Purity and quantity of every magnetically sorted T cell population were checked by analytical flow cytometry. From each sorted fraction, genomic DNA was isolated and quantified by UV absorbance on a Nanodrop 2000c.

The chain couples TRBV27 to TRBJ2-7; the central 8 bases match TRBD1. The receptor was isolated from a man aged 18 to 35 in good health. Some clones in this sample may be carry-over from other donors' samples. Sequenced input: naive CD4+ T cells from PBMCs. The intended sense of this specimen's cell subset or site label: CD45RA+ positively selected. The sequenced DNA: TGTGCCAGCAGAGGGGACAGGCTCCTCTCCTACGAGCAGTACTTC. This gives the protein CASRGDRLLSYEQYF.